These 12 T cell receptor beta chains came from one sample sequenced in a study of regulatory T cells in long-lasting Graves disease. Building of the TCR beta libraries involved iRepertoire HTBI primers and Arm-PCR of CDR3 regions. One entry per CDR3 protein results from TCRdb running MiXCR on the multiplex PCR reads. This repertoire shows over 500,000 distinct CDR3 sequences, 16% found once; its top ten account for approximately 20%. The time point here: newly diagnosed GD, antithyroid drugs for less than 3 months. From RNA extracted from PBMCs, the TCR library was made. These same records also appear under a second study, on T cells in Graves' hyperthyroidism and ophthalmopathy.

This material consisted of peripheral blood mononuclear cells (PBMCs), taken at new diagnosis, from a patient treated with antithyroid drugs. The receptors were sampled from a woman aged 25-40 years with Graves disease.

This clonotype was seen more than once but under ten times. The V call is TRBV7-9, the J call TRBJ1-4; D unclear. CDR3 length: 18 residues. The V and J ends lost 5 bases and 0 bases respectively, with 19 bases between them. Germline loops: CDR1 SEHNR, CDR2 FQNEAQ (reference sequence). The CDR3 reads CASSAVYVRETTNEKLFF. Written as DNA, the CDR3 is TGTGCCAGCAGCGCCGTTTATGTCAGAGAGACAACTAATGAAAAACTGTTTTTT.

The table lists this clonotype with many counts. This chain connects TRBV27 to TRBJ2-7; D uncertain. The CDR3 runs 12 residues. Looked up from germline, CDR1 is MNHEY and CDR2 is SMNVEV (reference sequence). V lost 7 bases, J lost 7 bases, and 14 bases lay in between. The CDR3 region is CASTDPLREQYF. The CDR3 DNA reads TGTGCCAGCACCGATCCCCTACGTGAGCAGTACTTC.

The V and J genes are TRBV28 and TRBJ2-5; TRBD1 agrees at 9 bases. J gave up 5 bases and V 10 bases, and 8 bases lay outside the gene matches. The CDR3 totals 13 residues. Germline CDR1 is MDHEN and CDR2 is SYDVKM. DNA of the CDR3: TGTGCCACTGGACAGGGGCTTTGGGAGACCCAGTACTTC. Translating it yields CATGQGLWETQYF.

This clonotype was picked up a small number of times. The rearrangement links TRBV27 to TRBJ2-2, with TRBD2 identical over 10 bases. CDR3 length: 17 residues. Germline CDR1 is MNHEY and CDR2 is SMNVEV (reference sequence). The V gene end was trimmed by 4 bases and the J gene end by 1 base; junction bases not matched to a gene: 6. The CDR3 sequence is CASSWPASGRNTGELFF. As DNA, the CDR3 is TGTGCCAGCAGTTGGCCTGCTAGCGGGAGGAACACCGGGGAGCTGTTTTTT.

The chain recombines TRBV7-2 with TRBJ2-2; D is possibly TRBD1 or TRBD2 (6 bases each). Germline CDR1 and CDR2: SGHTA and FQGNSA. CDR3 length: 16 residues. The V gene lost 2 bases and the J gene lost 6 bases, with 16 bases spanning the gap. The CDR3 spells CASSLSHLRGPGELFF. CDR3 DNA: TGTGCCAGCAGCTTATCCCATCTCCGGGGGCCCGGGGAGCTGTTTTTT.

The rearrangement uses TRBV7-9 and TRBJ1-1; maybe TRBD1 (5 bases). Germline-derived CDR1 and CDR2 are SEHNR and FQNEAQ (reference sequence). The CDR3 loop spans 15 amino acids. V lost 5 bases, J lost 6 bases, and 19 bases lay in between. The DNA of the CDR3 is TGTGCCAGCAGCCCCTTACCCGGCGGGGCGGCTGAAGCTTTCTTT. Translated, it gives CASSPLPGGAAEAFF.

This clonotype was seen a few times. The rearrangement uses TRBV19 and TRBJ2-7; weak D call: TRBD2 (5 bases). Per germline, CDR1 LNHDA and CDR2 SQIVND (reference sequence). This CDR3 spans 18 amino acids. V lost 1 base and J lost 0, with 19 bases in between. The CDR3 nucleotides read TGTGCCAGTAGTATAGGGCGAGGGCGAAGCCGCAGCTCCTACGAGCAGTACTTC. Translating gives CASSIGRGRSRSSYEQYF.

This clonotype was counted a few times. V usage is TRBV6-2 or TRBV6-3 and J usage is TRBJ1-3, with D tentatively TRBD1 (6 bases). V was pared by 6 bases and J by 2 bases, with 8 bases between. The CDR3 is 13 amino acids. The germline V gene encodes CDR1 MNHEY and CDR2 SVGEGT. CDR3 coding DNA: TGTGCCAGCAGCTACAGGGCTGGAAACACCATATATTTT. It is translated as CASSYRAGNTIYF.

The CDR3 DNA is TGTGCCTGGAGTCCCCAGTTGAGTAACAATCAGCCCCAGCATTTT. Its protein product is CAWSPQLSNNQPQHF. V is TRBV30 and J is TRBJ1-5; no firm D call. V gave up 2 bases and J gave up 3 bases, with 14 bases separating them. CDR1 and CDR2 from the germline V gene are GTSNPN and SVGIG (reference sequence). The CDR3 is 15 residues long.

This clonotype was detected many times. This chain joins TRBV7-9 and TRBJ1-4; 10 bases align to TRBD1. The germline gives CDR1 SEHNR, CDR2 FQNEAQ (reference sequence). The CDR3 consists of 14 residues. The junction had 4 bases not matched to a gene; V was cut back by 4 bases and J by 8 bases. DNA for the CDR3: TGTGCCAGCAGCTCAATGGACAGGGGGGAAAAACTGTTTTTT. Amino acids: CASSSMDRGEKLFF.

This clonotype has only a few counts. The chain links TRBV18 to TRBJ2-4; TRBD1 might be the D (6 bases). The CDR3 has 12 residues. Trimming pared 6 bases from V and 6 bases from J, leaving 9 bases between. Germline V gives CDR1 KGHSH, CDR2 LQKENI. CDR3 residues: CASSPTGNIQYF. For the CDR3, the DNA is TGTGCCAGCTCGCCGACAGGAAACATTCAGTACTTC.

This clonotype has a handful of counts. This chain uses TRBV20-1 with TRBJ2-3, with no clear D. This CDR3 contains 13 residues. Trimming shortened V by 7 bases and J by 1 base, and 12 bases separated the two germline ends. Germline lookup yields CDR1 DFQATT and CDR2 SNEGSKA (reference sequence). CDR3 sequence reads: CSVNSPGTDTQYF. The CDR3 DNA follows: TGCAGTGTTAATAGCCCCGGCACAGATACGCAGTATTTT.